The 20 T cell receptor beta chains reported below all come from one sample, sequenced in a study of T cell responses to AZD1222 COVID-19 vaccine. Method: immunoSEQ multiplex PCR; TCRdb's copy keeps in-frame clones and lacks some. The sample lists 150,000 or so clones; less than 90% were seen once. The sample in question was peripheral blood, obtained on day 0 of MenACWY control vaccination. These receptors came from an adult in good health.

The V gene is TRBV12-3 or TRBV12-4, the J gene TRBJ2-7; D is perhaps TRBD1 (5 bases). The CDR3 consists of 12 residues. The germline V and J ends were trimmed by 5 bases and 4 bases, with 9 bases remaining between them. CDR3 in DNA: TGTGCCAGCAGTGATCAGGGATACGAGCAGTACTTC. Encoded protein: CASSDQGYEQYF.

The chain employs TRBV5-4 and TRBJ2-7, with a weak D call TRBD2 (6 bases). The length of the CDR3 is 14 residues. Germline loops: CDR1 SGHNT, CDR2 YYREEE (reference sequence). The ends were cut back, 0 bases at V and 3 bases at J, with 10 bases in the middle. CDR3 sequence (DNA): TGTGCCAGCAGCTTGGGAGGAGGGATCTACGAGCAGTACGTC. Its translation is CASSLGGGIYEQYV.

On this clone: One end of the junction fails to match germline, which may point to a read error. This chain uses TRBV6-5 with TRBJ1-6; D gene ambiguous. The CDR3 sequence is 12 residues long. Germline-derived CDR1 and CDR2 are MNHEY and SVGAGI. CDR3 residues: CASSDSVMALHF. The CDR3 DNA reads TGTGCCAGCAGTGACTCGGTCATGGCCCTCCACTTT.

The rearrangement joins TRBV5-1 to TRBJ1-5, with D perhaps matching TRBD1 (5 bases). Germline V gene sequence: CDR1 SGHRS, CDR2 YFSETQ. The V gene lost 0 bases and the J gene lost 7 bases, with 17 bases spanning the gap. This CDR3 is 16 amino acids long. In DNA form, the CDR3 reads TGCGCCAGCAGCTTGGCCCCAGCACAGAAGGGGCAGCCCCAGCATTTT. This translates into CASSLAPAQKGQPQHF.

The chain joins TRBV3-1 (or the pseudogene TRBV3-2) to TRBJ2-7; D gene ambiguous. Germline V gene lookup returns CDR1 LGHDT and CDR2 YNNKEL (reference sequence). The CDR3 runs to 13 residues. V shed 4 bases and J shed 1 base, with 8 bases lying between them. The CDR3 DNA is TGTGCCAGCAGCCCGGGCGTATCCTACGAGCAGTACTTC. Translated: CASSPGVSYEQYF.

The chain carries TRBV28 and TRBJ1-5; D uncertain. The CDR3 loop spans 14 amino acids. CDR1 MDHEN and CDR2 SYDVKM come from the germline V gene. Trimming left V 5 bases short and J 7 bases short, with 15 bases between. The CDR3 is CASSPRTQKQPQHF. The CDR3 DNA is TGTGCCAGCAGTCCCCGAACACAAAAACAGCCCCAGCATTTT.

This clone was detected only a few times. The chain has TRBV5-5 and TRBJ1-4, with no clear D. Germline V gene sequence: CDR1 SGHKS, CDR2 YYEKEE (reference sequence). Trimming took 0 bases from V and 5 from J, leaving 8 bases between them. The CDR3 loop spans 14 amino acids. The CDR3 sequence: CASSLDSSNEKLFF. Here the CDR3 DNA reads TGTGCCAGCAGCTTGGACAGTTCCAATGAAAAACTGTTTTTT.

This rearrangement joins TRBV6-5 to TRBJ2-2, with a tentative D call TRBD1 (6 bases). The CDR3 consists of 14 residues. V lost 6 bases and J lost 1, with 9 bases in between. Germline loops: CDR1 MNHEY, CDR2 SVGAGI. The CDR3 sequence: CASRTQGNTGELFF. The CDR3 nucleotides read TGTGCCAGCAGGACACAGGGGAACACCGGGGAGCTGTTTTTT.

V usage is TRBV19 and J usage is TRBJ1-1, with D possibly being TRBD1 (6 bases). This CDR3 region has 12 residues. CDR1 and CDR2 from the germline V gene are LNHDA and SQIVND (reference sequence). V was shortened by 5 bases and J by 7 bases, with 11 bases between the two germline ends. The CDR3 region is CASSFRTVEAFF. In DNA, the CDR3 is TGTGCCAGTAGTTTCCGGACAGTTGAAGCTTTCTTT.

The CDR3 region is CASSLLPTNQPQHF. CDR3 sequence (DNA): TGTGCCAGCAGTTTATTACCGACTAATCAGCCCCAGCATTTT. The rearrangement links TRBV27 to TRBJ1-5, with D unclear. V was cut by 1 base and J by 4 bases, with 8 bases left in between. Germline loops: CDR1 MNHEY, CDR2 SMNVEV (reference sequence). The CDR3 extends over 14 amino acids.

The gene calls are TRBV29-1 and TRBJ1-1; no reliable D call. The V gene lost 4 bases and the J gene lost 2 bases, with 17 bases spanning the gap. The CDR3 length is 15 residues. CDR1 and CDR2 (germline): SQVTM, ANQGSEA. CDR3 region: CSVGRATNRNTEAFF. The CDR3 DNA reads as TGCAGCGTTGGTAGAGCGACTAATAGAAACACTGAAGCTTTCTTT.

The chain links TRBV15 to TRBJ2-1; 12 bases are shared with TRBD2. The ends lost 0 bases at V and 12 bases at J; junction bases unmatched: 6. The CDR3 is 15 residues long. In germline, CDR1 is LNHNV, CDR2 YYDKDF (reference sequence). The CDR3 loop is CATSRDILAGGRQFF. The DNA for the CDR3 is TGTGCCACCAGCAGAGATATACTAGCGGGAGGCAGGCAGTTCTTC.

This rearrangement joins TRBV5-4 to TRBJ1-1, with D possibly matching TRBD1 (6 bases). V lost 0 bases and J 6 bases, leaving 15 bases between the germline ends. Germline lookup yields CDR1 SGHNT and CDR2 YYREEE (reference sequence). This CDR3 is built from 15 residues. The CDR3 spells CASSLGGQRRPEAFF. The CDR3 DNA follows: TGTGCCAGCAGCTTGGGGGGACAAAGGAGGCCTGAAGCTTTCTTT.

The chain uses TRBV19 and TRBJ1-3; D not certain. Trimming took off 5 bases at V and 0 bases at J, with 11 bases between the two ends. This CDR3 region has 15 residues. Germline CDR1 and CDR2: LNHDA and SQIVND (reference sequence). In nucleotides, the CDR3 is TGTGCCAGTAGTGTCCGGGGTTCCTCTGGAAACACCATATATTTT. Translation: CASSVRGSSGNTIYF.

The chain employs TRBV28 and TRBJ1-4; 10 bases agree with TRBD1. The CDR3 has 15 amino acids. Germline V CDR1 and CDR2: MDHEN, SYDVKM. V lost 4 bases to trimming and J lost 8 bases; unmatched junction nucleotides: 7. In nucleotides, the CDR3 is TGTGCCAGCAGTTCCCCGGGACAGGGGAACGAAAAACTGTTTTTT. Encoded protein: CASSSPGQGNEKLFF.

The rearrangement uses TRBV11-3 and TRBJ2-7; TRBD1 agrees at 7 bases. V shed 0 bases and J 5 bases; nucleotides not matched to a gene: 7. The CDR3 has 15 residues. Germline CDR1 reads SGHNT; CDR2 reads YENEEA. Here the CDR3 DNA reads TGTGCCAGCAGCTTAGATCTATCGACAGGGAACGAGCAGTACTTC. This gives the protein CASSLDLSTGNEQYF.

The CDR3 DNA sequence: TGCGCCAGCAGCCCGGGGACAGGGACCAATGAGCAGTTCTTC. Its protein product is CASSPGTGTNEQFF. This rearrangement joins TRBV5-1 to TRBJ2-1, with 9 bases that match TRBD1. V dropped 4 bases and J dropped 6; count of bases not matched to a gene: 5. CDR1 and CDR2 from the germline V gene are SGHRS and YFSETQ. The CDR3 sequence is 14 residues long.

The chain couples TRBV7-8 to TRBJ1-2; the D gene is possibly TRBD1 (6 bases). Trimming cost V 2 bases and J 6 bases, with 13 bases left between them. This CDR3 is built from 14 residues. Germline V lookup: CDR1 SGHVS, CDR2 FQNEAQ. Written as DNA, the CDR3 is TGTGCCAGCAGCTTAATCCTGGGGGCGGATGGCTACACCTTC. Its protein product is CASSLILGADGYTF. The entire variable domain, with the rest obtained from reference TRBV7-8 and TRBJ1-2, is as follows: GAGVSQSPRYKVAKRGQDVALRCDPISGHVSLFWYQQALGQGPEFLTYFQNEAQLDKSGLPSDRFFAERPEGSVSTLKIQRTQQEDSAVYLCASSLILGADGYTFGSGTRLTVV.

The chain joins TRBV19 to TRBJ1-2; no clear D. Per germline, CDR1 LNHDA and CDR2 SQIVND (reference sequence). This CDR3 has 13 amino acids. The V and J ends lost 5 bases and 8 bases respectively, with 15 bases between them. The CDR3 region has the DNA TGTGCCAGTAGTTGGGAACGGGGTCGGGGCTACACCTTC. It yields the protein CASSWERGRGYTF.

The chain has TRBV7-2 and TRBJ2-7; no reliable D call. V shed 1 base and J shed 2 bases, with 15 bases lying between them. CDR1 is SGHTA and CDR2 is FQGNSA in the germline V gene. CDR3 length: 16 amino acids. The CDR3 sequence is CASSLETQVATYEQYV. The CDR3 DNA follows: TGTGCCAGCAGCTTAGAGACGCAGGTGGCAACCTACGAGCAGTACGTC.